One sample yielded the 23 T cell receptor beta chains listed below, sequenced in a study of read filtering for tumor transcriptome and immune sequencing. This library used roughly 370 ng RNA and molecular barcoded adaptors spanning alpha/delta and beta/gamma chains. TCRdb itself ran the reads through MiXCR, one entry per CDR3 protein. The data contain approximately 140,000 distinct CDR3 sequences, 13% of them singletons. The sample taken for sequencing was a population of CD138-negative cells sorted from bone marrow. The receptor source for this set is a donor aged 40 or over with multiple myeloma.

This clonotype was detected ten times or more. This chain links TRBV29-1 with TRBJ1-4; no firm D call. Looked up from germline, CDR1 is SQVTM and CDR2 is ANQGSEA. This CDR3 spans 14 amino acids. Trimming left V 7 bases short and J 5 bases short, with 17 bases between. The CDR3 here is CSARDGIGNEKLFF. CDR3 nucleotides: TGCAGCGCCAGAGATGGAATTGGGAATGAAAAACTGTTTTTT.

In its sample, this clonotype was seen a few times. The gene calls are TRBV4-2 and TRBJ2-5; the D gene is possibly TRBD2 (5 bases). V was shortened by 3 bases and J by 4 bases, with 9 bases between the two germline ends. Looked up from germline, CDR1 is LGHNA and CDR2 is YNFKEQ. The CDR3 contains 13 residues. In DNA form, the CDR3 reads TGTGCCAGCAGCCAGAGGGTTGGAGAGACCCAGTACTTC. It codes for CASSQRVGETQYF.

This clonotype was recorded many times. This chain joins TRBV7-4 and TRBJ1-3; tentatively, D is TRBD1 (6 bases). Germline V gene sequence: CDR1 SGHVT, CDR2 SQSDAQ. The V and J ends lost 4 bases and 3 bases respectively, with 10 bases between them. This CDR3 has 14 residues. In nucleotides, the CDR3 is TGTGCCAGCAGCTCCTCCAGGGGTGGAAACACCATATATTTT. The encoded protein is CASSSSRGGNTIYF.

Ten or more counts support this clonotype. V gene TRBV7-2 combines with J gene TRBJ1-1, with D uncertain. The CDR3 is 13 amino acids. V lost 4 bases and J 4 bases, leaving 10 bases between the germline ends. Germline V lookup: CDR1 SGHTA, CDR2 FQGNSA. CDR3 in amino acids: CASSYPLVTEAFF. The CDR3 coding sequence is TGTGCCAGCAGCTATCCACTTGTCACTGAAGCTTTCTTT.

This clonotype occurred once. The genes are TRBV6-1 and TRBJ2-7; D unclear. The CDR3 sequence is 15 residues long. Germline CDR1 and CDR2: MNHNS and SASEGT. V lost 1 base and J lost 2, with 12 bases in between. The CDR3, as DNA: TGTGCCAGCAGTGAAGTTCATAGCAGAACCTACGAGCAGTACTTC. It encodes CASSEVHSRTYEQYF.

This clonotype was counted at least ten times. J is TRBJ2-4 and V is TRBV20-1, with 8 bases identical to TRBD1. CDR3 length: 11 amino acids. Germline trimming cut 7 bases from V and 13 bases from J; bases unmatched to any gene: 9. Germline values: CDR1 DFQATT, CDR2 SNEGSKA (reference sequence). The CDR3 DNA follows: TGCAGTGTCACCCCCGGACAGGGACAGTACTTC. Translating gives CSVTPGQGQYF.

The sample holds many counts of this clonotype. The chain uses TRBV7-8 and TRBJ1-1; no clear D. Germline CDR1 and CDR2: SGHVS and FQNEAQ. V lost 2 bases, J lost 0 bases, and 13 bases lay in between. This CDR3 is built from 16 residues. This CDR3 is CASSLFMAVMNTEAFF. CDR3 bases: TGTGCCAGCAGCTTATTTATGGCTGTGATGAACACTGAAGCTTTCTTT.

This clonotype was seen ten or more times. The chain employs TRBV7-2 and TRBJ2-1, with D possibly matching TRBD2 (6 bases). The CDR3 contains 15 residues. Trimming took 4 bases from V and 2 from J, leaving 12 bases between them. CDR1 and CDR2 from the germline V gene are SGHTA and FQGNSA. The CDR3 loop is CASSWIVAAYNEQFF. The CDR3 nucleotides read TGTGCCAGCAGCTGGATTGTAGCGGCCTACAATGAGCAGTTCTTC.

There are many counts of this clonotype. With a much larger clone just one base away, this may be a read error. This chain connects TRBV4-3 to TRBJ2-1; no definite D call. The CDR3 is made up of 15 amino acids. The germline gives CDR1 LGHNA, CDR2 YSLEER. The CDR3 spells CATAWAYSSYNGQFF. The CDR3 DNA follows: TGCGCCACAGCATGGGCGTATAGCTCCTACAATGGGCAGTTCTTC.

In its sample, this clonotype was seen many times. Here the CDR3 DNA reads TGCGCCAGCAGCTTGGGTGTTAGTGGCAATTTGTGGTTCTTC. Translating it yields CASSLGVSGNLWFF. This chain connects TRBV5-1 to TRBJ2-1; the D is unclear. The CDR3 is 14 residues long. From germline, CDR1 is SGHRS and CDR2 YFSETQ. Trimming left V 0 bases short and J 15 bases short, with 19 bases between.

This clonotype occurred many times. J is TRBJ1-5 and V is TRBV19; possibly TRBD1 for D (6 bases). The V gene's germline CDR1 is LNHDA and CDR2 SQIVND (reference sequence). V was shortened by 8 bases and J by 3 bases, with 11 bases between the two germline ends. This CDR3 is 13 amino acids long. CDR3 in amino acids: CASSDSPNQPQHF. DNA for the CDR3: TGTGCCAGTTCGGACAGCCCCAATCAGCCCCAGCATTTT.

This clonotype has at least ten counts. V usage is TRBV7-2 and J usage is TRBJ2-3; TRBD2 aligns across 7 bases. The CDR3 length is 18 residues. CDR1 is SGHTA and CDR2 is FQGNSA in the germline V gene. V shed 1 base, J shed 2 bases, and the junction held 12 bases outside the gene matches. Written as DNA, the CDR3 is TGTGCCAGCAGCTTAGTTCCTAGCGGATTCAGAAACACAGATACGCAGTATTTT. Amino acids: CASSLVPSGFRNTDTQYF.

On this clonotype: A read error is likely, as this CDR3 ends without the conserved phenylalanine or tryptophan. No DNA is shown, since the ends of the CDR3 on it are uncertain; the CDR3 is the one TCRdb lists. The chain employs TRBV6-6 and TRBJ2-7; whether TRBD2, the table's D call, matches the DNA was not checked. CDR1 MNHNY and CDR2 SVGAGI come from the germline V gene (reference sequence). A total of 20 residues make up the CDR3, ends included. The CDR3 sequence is CASSYLGLAGRIPYSYEQYS.

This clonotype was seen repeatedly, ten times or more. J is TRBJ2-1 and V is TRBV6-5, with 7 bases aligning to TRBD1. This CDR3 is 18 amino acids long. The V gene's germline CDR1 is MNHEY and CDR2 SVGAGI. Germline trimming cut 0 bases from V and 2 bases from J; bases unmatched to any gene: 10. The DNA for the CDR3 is TGTGCCAGCAGTTACTCGAGAGTCGGGCAGGGGGCCTACAATGAGCAGTTCTTC. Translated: CASSYSRVGQGAYNEQFF.

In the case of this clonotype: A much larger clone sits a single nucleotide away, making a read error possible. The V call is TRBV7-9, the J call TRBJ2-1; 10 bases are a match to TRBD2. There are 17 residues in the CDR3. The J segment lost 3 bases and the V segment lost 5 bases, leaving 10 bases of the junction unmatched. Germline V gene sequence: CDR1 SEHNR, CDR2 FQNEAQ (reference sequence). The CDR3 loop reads CASSISSGSSGYNEQFF. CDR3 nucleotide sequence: TGTGCCAGCAGCATATCTAGCGGGAGTTCTGGCTACAATGAGCAGTTCTTC.

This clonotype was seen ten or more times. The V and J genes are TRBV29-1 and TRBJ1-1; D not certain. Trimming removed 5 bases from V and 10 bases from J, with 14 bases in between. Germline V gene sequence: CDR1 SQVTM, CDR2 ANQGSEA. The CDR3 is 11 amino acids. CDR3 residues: CSVRVLFRAFF. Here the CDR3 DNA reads TGCAGCGTTCGAGTACTATTTCGAGCTTTCTTT.

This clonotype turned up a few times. The CDR3 region is CAISDPGGGIQETQYF. Written as DNA, the CDR3 is TGTGCCATCAGTGACCCTGGGGGCGGGATCCAAGAGACCCAGTACTTC. This chain joins TRBV10-3 and TRBJ2-5; either TRBD1 or TRBD2 may fit D (6 bases each). The CDR3 contains 16 residues. Trimming pared 3 bases from V and 1 base from J, leaving 15 bases between. Germline CDR1 ENHRY, CDR2 SYGVKD.

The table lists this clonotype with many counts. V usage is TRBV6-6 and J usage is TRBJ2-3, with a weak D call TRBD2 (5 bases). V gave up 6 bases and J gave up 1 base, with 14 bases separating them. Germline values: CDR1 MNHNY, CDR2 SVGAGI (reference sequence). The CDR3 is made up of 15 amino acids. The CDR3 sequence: CASSYRRVGTDTQYF. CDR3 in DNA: TGTGCCAGCAGCTACCGGCGGGTAGGCACAGATACGCAGTATTTT.

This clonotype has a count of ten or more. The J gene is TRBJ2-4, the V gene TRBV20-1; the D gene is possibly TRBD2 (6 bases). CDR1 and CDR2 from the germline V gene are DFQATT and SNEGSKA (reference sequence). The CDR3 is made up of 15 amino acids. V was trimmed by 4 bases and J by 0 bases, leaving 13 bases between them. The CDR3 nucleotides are TGCAGTGCTAACCCGGGACTGCCAGCCAAAAACATTCAGTACTTC. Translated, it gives CSANPGLPAKNIQYF.

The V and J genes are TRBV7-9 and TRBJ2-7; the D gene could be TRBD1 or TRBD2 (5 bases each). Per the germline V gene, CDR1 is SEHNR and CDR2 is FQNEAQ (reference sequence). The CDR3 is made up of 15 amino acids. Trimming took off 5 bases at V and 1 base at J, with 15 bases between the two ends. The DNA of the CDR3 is TGTGCCAGCAGCGACGGGGCAACGAAGTCCTACGAGCAGTACTTC. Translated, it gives CASSDGATKSYEQYF.

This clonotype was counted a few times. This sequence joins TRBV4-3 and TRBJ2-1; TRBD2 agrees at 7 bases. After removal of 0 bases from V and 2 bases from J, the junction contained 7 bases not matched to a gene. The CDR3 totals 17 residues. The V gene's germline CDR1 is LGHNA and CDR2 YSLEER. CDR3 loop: CASSQDITSAAYNEQFF. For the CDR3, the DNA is TGCGCCAGCAGCCAAGATATAACTAGCGCGGCCTACAATGAGCAGTTCTTC.

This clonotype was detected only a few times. The CDR3 DNA reads TGTGCCAGCAGCTTAGGCGGCAGGGGATATGGCTACACCTTC. This codes for CASSLGGRGYGYTF. The chain combines TRBV7-2 with TRBJ1-2; TRBD1 might be the D (6 bases). The V gene's germline CDR1 is SGHTA and CDR2 FQGNSA. V was shortened by 1 base and J by 5 bases, with 11 bases between the two germline ends. The CDR3 spans 14 residues.

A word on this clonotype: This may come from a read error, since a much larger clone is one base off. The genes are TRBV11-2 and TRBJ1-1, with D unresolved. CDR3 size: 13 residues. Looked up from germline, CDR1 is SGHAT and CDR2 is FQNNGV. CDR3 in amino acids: CASGLDRETEAFF. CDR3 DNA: TGTGCCAGCGGCTTAGATAGAGAGACTGAAGCTTTCTTT.